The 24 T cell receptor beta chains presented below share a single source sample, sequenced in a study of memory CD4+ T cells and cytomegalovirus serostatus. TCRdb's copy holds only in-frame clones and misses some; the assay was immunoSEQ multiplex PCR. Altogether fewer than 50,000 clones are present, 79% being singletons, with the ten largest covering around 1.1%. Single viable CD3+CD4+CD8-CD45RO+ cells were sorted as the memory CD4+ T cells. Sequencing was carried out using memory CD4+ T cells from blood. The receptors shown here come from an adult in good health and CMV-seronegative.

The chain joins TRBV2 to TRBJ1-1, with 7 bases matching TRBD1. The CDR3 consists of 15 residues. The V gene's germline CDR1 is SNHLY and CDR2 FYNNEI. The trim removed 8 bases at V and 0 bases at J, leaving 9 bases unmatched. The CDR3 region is CASGTDKIMNTEAFF. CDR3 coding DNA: TGTGCCAGCGGGACAGACAAAATCATGAACACTGAAGCTTTCTTT.

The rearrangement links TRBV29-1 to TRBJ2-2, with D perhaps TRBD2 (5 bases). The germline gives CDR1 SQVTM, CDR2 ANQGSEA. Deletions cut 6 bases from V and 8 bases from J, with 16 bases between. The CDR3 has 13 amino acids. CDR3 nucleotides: TGCAGCGTGGCTGCTCGGGGTAATGGGGAGCTGTTTTTT. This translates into CSVAARGNGELFF.

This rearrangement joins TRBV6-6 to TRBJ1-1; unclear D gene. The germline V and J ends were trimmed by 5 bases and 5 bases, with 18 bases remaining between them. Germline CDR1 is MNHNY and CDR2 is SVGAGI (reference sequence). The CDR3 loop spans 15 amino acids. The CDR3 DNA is TGTGCCAGCAGTCCACCTGGCAGGTCGTCGACTGAAGCTTTCTTT. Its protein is CASSPPGRSSTEAFF.

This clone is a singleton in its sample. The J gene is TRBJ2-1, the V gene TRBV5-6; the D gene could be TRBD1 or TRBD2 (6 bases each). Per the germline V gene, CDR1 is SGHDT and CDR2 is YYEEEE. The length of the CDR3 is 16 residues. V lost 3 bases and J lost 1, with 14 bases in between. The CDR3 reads CASSSGAQGSYNEQFF. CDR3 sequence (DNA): TGTGCCAGCAGCTCGGGGGCTCAGGGATCCTACAATGAGCAGTTCTTC. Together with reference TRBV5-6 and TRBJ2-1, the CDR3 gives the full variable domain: DAGVTQSPTHLIKTRGQQVTLRCSPKSGHDTVSWYQQALGQGPQFIFQYYEEEERQRGNFPDRFSGHQFPNYSSELNVNALLLGDSALYLCASSSGAQGSYNEQFFGPGTRLTVL.

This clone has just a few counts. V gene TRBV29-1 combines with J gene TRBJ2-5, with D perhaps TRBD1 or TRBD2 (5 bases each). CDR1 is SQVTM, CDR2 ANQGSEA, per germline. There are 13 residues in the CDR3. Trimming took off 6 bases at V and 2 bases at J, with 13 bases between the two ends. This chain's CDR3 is CSVLRDEQETQYF. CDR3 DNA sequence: TGCAGCGTCCTCCGGGACGAACAAGAGACCCAGTACTTC. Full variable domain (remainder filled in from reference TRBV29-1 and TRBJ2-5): SAVISQKPSRDICQRGTSLTIQCQVDSQVTMMFWYRQQPGQSLTLIATANQGSEATYESGFVIDKFPISRPNLTFSTLTVSNMSPEDSSIYLCSVLRDEQETQYFGPGTRLLVL.

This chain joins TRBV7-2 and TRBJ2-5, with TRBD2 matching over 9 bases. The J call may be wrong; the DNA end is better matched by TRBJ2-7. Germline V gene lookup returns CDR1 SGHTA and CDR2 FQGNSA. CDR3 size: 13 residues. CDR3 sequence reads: CASSLSGGYEQYF. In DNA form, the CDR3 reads TGTGCCAGCAGCCTTAGCGGGGGTTACGAGCAGTACTTC.

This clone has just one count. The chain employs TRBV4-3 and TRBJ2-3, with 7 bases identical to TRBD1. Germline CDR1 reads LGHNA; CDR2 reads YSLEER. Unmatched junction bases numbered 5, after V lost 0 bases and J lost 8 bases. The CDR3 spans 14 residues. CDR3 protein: CASSQDPNRGTQYF. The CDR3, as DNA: TGCGCCAGCAGCCAAGATCCCAACAGGGGTACGCAGTATTTT.

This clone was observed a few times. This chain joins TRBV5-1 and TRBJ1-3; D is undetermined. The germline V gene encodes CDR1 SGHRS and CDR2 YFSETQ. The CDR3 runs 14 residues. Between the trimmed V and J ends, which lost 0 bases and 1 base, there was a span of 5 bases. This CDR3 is CASSLEGSGNTIYF. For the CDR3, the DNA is TGCGCCAGCAGCTTGGAAGGGTCTGGAAACACCATATATTTT.

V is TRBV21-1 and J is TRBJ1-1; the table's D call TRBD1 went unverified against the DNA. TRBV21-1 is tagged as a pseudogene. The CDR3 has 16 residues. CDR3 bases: TGTGCCAGCAGCAAACAACCGGGACAGATGAACACTGAAGCTTTCTTT. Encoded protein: CASSKQPGQMNTEAFF.

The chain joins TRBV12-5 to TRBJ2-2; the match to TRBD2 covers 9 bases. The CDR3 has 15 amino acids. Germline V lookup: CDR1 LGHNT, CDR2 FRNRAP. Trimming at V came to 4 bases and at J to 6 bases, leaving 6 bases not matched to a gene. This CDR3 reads CASGSGTSLPGELFF. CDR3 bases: TGTGCTAGTGGTTCCGGGACTAGCCTCCCCGGGGAGCTGTTTTTT.

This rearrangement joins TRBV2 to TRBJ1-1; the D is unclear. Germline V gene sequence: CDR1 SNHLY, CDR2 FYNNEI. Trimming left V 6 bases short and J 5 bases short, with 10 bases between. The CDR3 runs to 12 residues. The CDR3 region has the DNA TGTGCCAGCAGCCCGGACGTTACTGAAGCTTTCTTT. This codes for CASSPDVTEAFF.

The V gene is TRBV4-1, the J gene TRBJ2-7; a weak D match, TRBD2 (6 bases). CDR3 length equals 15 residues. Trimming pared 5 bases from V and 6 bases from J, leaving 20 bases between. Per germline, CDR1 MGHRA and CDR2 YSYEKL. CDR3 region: CASSSDWRGALEQYF. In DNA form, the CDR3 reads TGCGCCAGCAGCTCGGACTGGCGGGGAGCGCTCGAGCAGTACTTC.

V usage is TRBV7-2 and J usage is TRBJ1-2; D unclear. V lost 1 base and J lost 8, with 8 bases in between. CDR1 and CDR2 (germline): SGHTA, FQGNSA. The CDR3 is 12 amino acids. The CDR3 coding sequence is TGTGCCAGCAGCTTAGAAGCACGGGGCTACACCTTC. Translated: CASSLEARGYTF.

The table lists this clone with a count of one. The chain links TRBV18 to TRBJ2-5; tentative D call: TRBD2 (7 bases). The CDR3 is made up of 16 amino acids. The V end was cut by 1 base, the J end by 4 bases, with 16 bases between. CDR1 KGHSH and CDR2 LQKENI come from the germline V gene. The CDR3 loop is CASSPRDSAGAETQYF. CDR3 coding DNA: TGTGCCAGCTCACCACGGGATAGCGCGGGGGCAGAGACCCAGTACTTC.

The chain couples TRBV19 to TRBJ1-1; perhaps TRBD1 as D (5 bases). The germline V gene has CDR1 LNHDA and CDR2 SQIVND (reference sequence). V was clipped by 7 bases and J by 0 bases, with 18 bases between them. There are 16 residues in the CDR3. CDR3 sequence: CASNKGPGSVNTEAFF. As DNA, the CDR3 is TGTGCCAGTAATAAGGGACCGGGCTCCGTGAACACTGAAGCTTTCTTT.

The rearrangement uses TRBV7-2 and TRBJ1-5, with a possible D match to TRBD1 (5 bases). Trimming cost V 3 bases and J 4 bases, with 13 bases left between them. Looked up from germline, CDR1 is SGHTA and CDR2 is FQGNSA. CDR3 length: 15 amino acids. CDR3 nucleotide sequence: TGTGCCAGCAGCTTGGATGGGGACTTTAATCAGCCCCAGCATTTT. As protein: CASSLDGDFNQPQHF.

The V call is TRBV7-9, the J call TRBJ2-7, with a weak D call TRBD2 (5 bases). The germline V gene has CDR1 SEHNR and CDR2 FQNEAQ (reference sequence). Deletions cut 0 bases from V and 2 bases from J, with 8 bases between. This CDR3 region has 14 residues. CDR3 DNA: TGTGCCAGCAGCTTAGCGGACTCTCCCTACGAGCAGTACTTC. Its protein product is CASSLADSPYEQYF.

The CDR3 loop is CSARRETGYTF. The CDR3 DNA reads TGCAGTGCTAGGCGGGAGACGGGCTACACCTTC. V usage is TRBV20-1 and J usage is TRBJ1-2; D gene ambiguous. This CDR3 is 11 amino acids long. Per the germline V gene, CDR1 is DFQATT and CDR2 is SNEGSKA (reference sequence). The V end was cut by 3 bases, the J end by 8 bases, with 10 bases between.

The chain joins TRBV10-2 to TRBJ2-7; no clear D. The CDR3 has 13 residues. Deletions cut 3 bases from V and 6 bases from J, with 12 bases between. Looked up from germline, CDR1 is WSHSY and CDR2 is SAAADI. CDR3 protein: CASSDPLGREQYF. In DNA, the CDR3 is TGCGCCAGCAGTGACCCGTTGGGTCGCGAGCAGTACTTC.

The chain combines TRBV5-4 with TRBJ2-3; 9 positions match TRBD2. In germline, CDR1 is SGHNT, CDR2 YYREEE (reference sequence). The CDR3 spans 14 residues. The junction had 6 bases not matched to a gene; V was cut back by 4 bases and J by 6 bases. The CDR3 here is CASSDRTSADTQYF. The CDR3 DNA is TGTGCCAGCAGCGATAGGACTAGCGCTGATACGCAGTATTTT.

CDR3 sequence reads: CASTRGQNNYEQYF. In DNA form, the CDR3 reads TGTGCCAGCACTCGGGGACAGAATAACTACGAGCAGTACTTC. J is TRBJ2-7 and V is TRBV6-6, with 7 positions matching TRBD1. J lost 3 bases, V lost 7 bases, and 9 bases had no gene match. There are 14 residues in the CDR3. Germline loops: CDR1 MNHNY, CDR2 SVGAGI (reference sequence).

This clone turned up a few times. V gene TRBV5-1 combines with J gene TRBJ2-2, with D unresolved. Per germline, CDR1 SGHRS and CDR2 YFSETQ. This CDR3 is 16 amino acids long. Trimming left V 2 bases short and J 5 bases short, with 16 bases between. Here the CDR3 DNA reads TGCGCCAGCAGCTTACCTTCATCTATGTTGACCGGGGAGCTGTTTTTT. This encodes CASSLPSSMLTGELFF. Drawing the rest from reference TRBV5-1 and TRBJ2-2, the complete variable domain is KAGVTQTPRYLIKTRGQQVTLSCSPISGHRSVSWYQQTPGQGLQFLFEYFSETQRNKGNFPGRFSGRQFSNSRSEMNVSTLELGDSALYLCASSLPSSMLTGELFFGEGSRLTVL.

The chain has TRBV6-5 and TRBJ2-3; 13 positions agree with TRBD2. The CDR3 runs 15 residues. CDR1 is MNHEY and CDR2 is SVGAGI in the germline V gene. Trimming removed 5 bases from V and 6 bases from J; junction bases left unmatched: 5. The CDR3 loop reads CASSTRTSGSDTQYF. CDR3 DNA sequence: TGTGCCAGCAGTACCCGGACTAGCGGGAGCGATACGCAGTATTTT.

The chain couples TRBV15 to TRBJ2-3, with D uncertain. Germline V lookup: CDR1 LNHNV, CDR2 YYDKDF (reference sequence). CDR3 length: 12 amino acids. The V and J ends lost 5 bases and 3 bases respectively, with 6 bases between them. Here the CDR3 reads CATSAKTDTQYF. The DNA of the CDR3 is TGTGCCACCAGCGCCAAAACAGATACGCAGTATTTT.